These T cell receptor beta chains were read from a single sample in a study of shared clonotypes between healthy human individuals. TCRdb's copy holds only in-frame clones and misses some; the assay was immunoSEQ multiplex PCR. Here the sample spans millions of clones, over 85% being singletons. Sequenced input: naive CD4+ T cells sorted from blood. These receptor sequences come from a man younger than 30 in good health. Both conserved end residues are part of each CDR3. D genes are given only for firm matches. Rows may omit the clone size; those that give it use once, few, many or a size class.

j_call clone_size cdr3_length v_call d_call cdr3_nt cdr3_aa
TRBJ1-2 NA 13 TRBV5-5 NA TGTGCCAGCAGCTTGGTAAGCTTCTATGGCTACACCTTC CASSLVSFYGYTF
TRBJ1-1 NA 14 TRBV7-9 TRBD1 TGTGCCAGCAGCCCATTGGACAGGGTCACTGAAGCTTTCTTT CASSPLDRVTEAFF
TRBJ1-1 once 14 TRBV9 NA TGTGCCAGCAGCGTAGGCCCGGCGGGAACTGAAGCTTTCTTT CASSVGPAGTEAFF
TRBJ2-3 NA 16 TRBV30 TRBD2 TGTGCCTGGAGTGGCCTAGCGGGGACTAGCACAGATACGCAGTATTTT CAWSGLAGTSTDTQYF
TRBJ1-4 NA 13 TRBV6-6 NA TGTGCCAGCAGTTACAGGGCCCGGGAAAAACTGTTTTTT CASSYRAREKLFF
TRBJ2-7 NA 15 TRBV28 TRBD1 TGTGCCAGCAGTTCCAGGGGGCTTGGAGACTACGAGCAGTACTTC CASSSRGLGDYEQYF
TRBJ2-3 NA 17 TRBV28 NA TGTGCCAGCAGTTTACGAGGGAGACAGGCTCGCACAGATACGCAGTATTTT CASSLRGRQARTDTQYF
TRBJ1-4 NA 11 TRBV28 NA TGTGCCAGCAGCCCCGGACGTCGCCTGTTTTTT CASSPGRRLFF
TRBJ2-1 NA 13 TRBV5-1 NA TGCGCCAGCCGTCCGGGACTTTACAATGAGCAGTTCTTC CASRPGLYNEQFF
TRBJ1-4 NA 13 TRBV10-2 NA TGCGCCAGCCTAGGGGCTACTAATGAAAAACTGTTTTTT CASLGATNEKLFF
TRBJ2-7 NA 13 TRBV11-3 TRBD1 TGTGCCAGCAGCCCGGGACAGGGTTACGAGCAGTACTTC CASSPGQGYEQYF
TRBJ1-5 NA 17 TRBV30 TRBD1 TGTGCCTGGAGCGGGGGAAAGACAGGGGATAGCAATCAGCCCCAGCATTTT CAWSGGKTGDSNQPQHF
TRBJ2-7 few 13 TRBV4-1 NA TGCGCCAGCAGCCGGGATGGGGCCTACGAGCAGTACTTC CASSRDGAYEQYF